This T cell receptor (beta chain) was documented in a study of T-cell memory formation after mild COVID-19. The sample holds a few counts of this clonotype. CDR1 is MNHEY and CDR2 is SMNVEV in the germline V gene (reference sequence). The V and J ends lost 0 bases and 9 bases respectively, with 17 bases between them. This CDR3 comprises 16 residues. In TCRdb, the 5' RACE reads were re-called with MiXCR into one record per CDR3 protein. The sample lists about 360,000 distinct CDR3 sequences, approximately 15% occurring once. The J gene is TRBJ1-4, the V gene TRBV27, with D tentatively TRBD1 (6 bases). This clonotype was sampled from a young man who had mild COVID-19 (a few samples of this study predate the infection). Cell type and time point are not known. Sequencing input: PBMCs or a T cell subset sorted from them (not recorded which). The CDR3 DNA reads TGTGCCAGCAGTTTATCTGGGTTCCGGACAGATAAAAAACTGTTTTTT. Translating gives CASSLSGFRTDKKLFF.